Listed below are T cell receptor beta chains from one sample, sequenced in a study of esophageal squamous cell carcinoma under preoperative chemotherapy. TCRdb fed the PCR reads into MiXCR, producing one record per CDR3 protein. Found here are about 30,000 distinct CDR3 sequences, roughly 52% of them singletons; the top ten hold about an eighth. This sample was gathered from a patient given preoperative chemotherapy. All receptors derive from a human donor with esophageal squamous cell carcinoma. The donor label of this sample is uncertain. CDR3s include the opening cysteine and the closing phenylalanine or tryptophan. D genes are given only for firm matches. Rows give clone size only sometimes, using once, few, many, or a class for an expanded clone.

>TRBJ2-5|TRBV11-2|.|.
CASSLERETQYF
TGTGCCAGCAGCTTAGAACGGGAGACCCAGTACTTC
>TRBJ2-5|TRBV6-1|many|TRBD1
CASSRQGSPQYF
TGTGCCAGCAGCCGACAGGGGTCGCCCCAGTACTTC
>TRBJ2-7|TRBV11-3|many|.
CASRSSLNSYEQYF
TGTGCCAGCAGGTCATCACTCAACTCCTACGAGCAGTACTTC
>TRBJ2-5|TRBV7-2|.|.
CASSCDAESQYF
TGTGCCAGCAGCTGTGATGCGGAGAGCCAGTACTTC
>TRBJ2-5|TRBV7-3|.|TRBD2
CASSFIPAGGIQKTQYF
TGTGCCAGCAGCTTCATACCGGCGGGAGGGATCCAAAAGACTCAGTACTTC
>TRBJ2-3|TRBV27|.|TRBD1
CATTGTATDTQYF
TGTGCCACCACAGGGACAGCCACAGATACGCAGTATTTT
>TRBJ2-7|TRBV6-1|.|TRBD1
CASRPGTGLYEQYF
TGTGCCAGCAGACCCGGGACAGGCCTGTACGAGCAGTACTTC
>TRBJ2-3|TRBV12-3/TRBV12-4|.|.
CASSLARTGFTEKQFF
TGTGCCAGCAGTTTAGCCCGGACTGGGTTCACAGAGAAGCAGTTTTTT
>TRBJ2-5|TRBV12-3/TRBV12-4|medium-sized|TRBD2
CASSFGREGEVAQYF
TGTGCCAGCAGTTTCGGGCGGGAGGGGGAAGTGGCCCAGTACTTC
>TRBJ2-1|TRBV7-6|few|TRBD1
CASSLAQKGQGISYEQFF
TGTGCCAGCAGCTTAGCCCAGAAGGGACAGGGGATTTCCTACGAGCAGTTCTTC
>TRBJ2-4|TRBV7-9|few|TRBD2
CASSLVGRGENIQYF
TGTGCCAGCAGCTTGGTAGGGAGGGGCGAAAACATTCAGTACTTC
>TRBJ2-5|TRBV7-3|.|.
CASSAGPGGGDQETQYF
TGTGCCAGCAGCGCCGGGCCCGGGGGAGGTGACCAAGAGACCCAGTACTTC
>TRBJ2-3|TRBV5-4|.|.
CASSREGGPETQYF
TGTGCGAGCAGCCGTGAGGGCGGCCCAGAGACCCAGTATTTT
>TRBJ2-2|TRBV11-3|many|.
CASSPRQGLGTGELFF
TGTGCCAGCAGCCCACGTCAGGGGTTGGGAACCGGGGAGCTGTTTTTT
>TRBJ2-1|TRBV10-3|.|.
CAISEEYRATEQFF
TGTGCCATCAGTGAGGAGTATAGGGCTACCGAGCAGTTCTTC
>TRBJ2-5|TRBV28|.|.
CASSSRWRGGREQYF
TGTGCCAGCAGTTCTAGGTGGCGGGGAGGCCGTGAGCAGTACTTC
>TRBJ2-1|TRBV7-6|few|TRBD1
CATNDRGQNYNEQFF
TGTGCCACCAACGACAGGGGGCAGAACTACAATGAGCAGTTCTTC
>TRBJ2-2|TRBV18|.|TRBD2
CASSPGLGDTGELFF
TGTGCCAGCTCACCGGGACTAGGGGACACCGGGGAGCTGTTTTTT
>TRBJ2-7|TRBV11-3|many|TRBD2
CASTRGGLEVEQYF
TGTGCCAGCACCCGCGGGGGACTAGAGGTCGAGCAGTACTTC
>TRBJ2-7|TRBV7-2|.|.
CASSLSILYEQYF
TGTGCCAGCAGCTTATCCATCCTCTACGAGCAGTACTTC
>TRBJ2-3|TRBV20-1|.|.
CSARDRKTARAGGDTQYF
TGCAGTGCTAGAGATCGCAAGACGGCAAGGGCAGGTGGAGATACGCAGTATTTT
>TRBJ2-1|TRBV11-3|many|.
CASSLRSGPSYEQFF
TGTGCCAGCAGCTTAAGGAGCGGCCCATCTTACGAGCAGTTCTTC
>TRBJ2-5|TRBV11-1|.|TRBD2
CASNLGGVQETQYF
TGTGCCAGCAACCTCGGGGGGGTCCAAGAGACCCAGTACTTC
>TRBJ2-1|TRBV5-1|many|TRBD2
CASSLLAGSYNEQFF
TGCGCCAGCAGCCTACTAGCGGGCTCCTACAATGAGCAGTTCTTC
>TRBJ1-2|TRBV11-2|many|.
CASSSTESGYTF
TGTGCCAGCAGCTCTACGGAGAGTGGCTACACCTTC
>TRBJ2-3|TRBV12-3/TRBV12-4|many|TRBD2
CASSGTSGGATDTQYF
TGTGCCAGCAGTGGTACTAGCGGGGGGGCGACAGATACGCAGTATTTT
>TRBJ2-2|TRBV7-8|many|.
CASSARWGDTGELFF
TGTGCCAGCAGCGCTCGGTGGGGGGACACCGGGGAGCTGTTTTTT
>TRBJ2-4|TRBV7-8|.|.
CARRLAQNTQYF
TGCGCGAGGCGCTTAGCGCAAAATACTCAGTACTTC
>TRBJ2-5|TRBV7-9|few|TRBD2
CASSGGLAEETQYF
TGTGCCAGCAGCGGGGGACTAGCGGAAGAGACCCAGTACTTC
>TRBJ2-4|TRBV7-6|.|.
CARGFYAGIGGRAQDIQYF
TGTGCCAGGGGTTTTTATGCGGGGATCGGGGGGCGTGCCCAAGACATCCAGTACTTC
>TRBJ2-7|TRBV7-3|.|TRBD2
CASSLRSGIVYNEQYF
TGTGCCAGCAGCTTAAGAAGCGGGATAGTTTACAATGAGCAGTACTTC
>TRBJ2-3|TRBV12-3/TRBV12-4|many|.
CASSFPPHTDTQYF
TGTGCCAGCAGTTTCCCCCCCCACACAGATACGCAGTATTTT
>TRBJ2-2|TRBV10-3|.|.
CAIEGDGELFF
TGTGCCATCGAAGGAGACGGGGAGCTGTTTTTT
>TRBJ2-1|TRBV12-3/TRBV12-4|many|TRBD1
CASKQGGSYNEQFF
TGTGCCAGCAAACAGGGGGGCTCCTACAATGAGCAGTTCTTC
>TRBJ2-2|TRBV12-3/TRBV12-4|many|.
CASSWGLSHTGELFF
TGTGCCAGCAGTTGGGGACTGTCCCATACCGGGGAGCTGTTTTTT
>TRBJ2-3|TRBV6-5|.|.
CGRGSGLRGKNTQYF
TGTGGCCGCGGTTCGGGGCTGCGGGGCAAAAATACTCAGTATTTT
>TRBJ1-4|TRBV19|few|TRBD1
CASNQGQGREKLFF
TGTGCCAGTAATCAGGGACAGGGTCGTGAAAAACTGTTTTTT
>TRBJ2-5|TRBV7-2|.|.
CASTGAGGRDQDTQYF
TGTGCCAGCACGGGGGCCGGGGGCCGTGACCAAGACACCCAGTACTTC
>TRBJ1-1|TRBV7-8|.|.
CASSRGSNTEAFF
TGTGCCAGCAGCAGGGGGTCGAACACTGAAGCTTTCTTT
>TRBJ2-7|TRBV7-2|many|TRBD1
CASSPRQGSYEQYF
TGTGCCAGCAGCCCCAGACAGGGTTCCTACGAGCAGTACTTC
>TRBJ1-4|TRBV11-3|many|.
CASSDFDRWTPTNEKLFF
TGTGCCAGCAGCGATTTTGACAGGTGGACCCCAACAAATGAAAAACTGTTTTTT
>TRBJ2-3|TRBV12-3/TRBV12-4|few|TRBD2
CASNLAGVSTDTQYF
TGTGCCAGCAACCTGGCGGGAGTTAGCACAGATACGCAGTATTTT
>TRBJ2-2|TRBV7-3|many|TRBD2
CASSPRLAGPNTGELFF
TGTGCCAGCAGCCCCAGACTAGCGGGCCCTAACACCGGGGAGCTGTTTTTT
>TRBJ2-2|TRBV6-1|.|TRBD2
CASGHREASTGTLFF
TGTGCCAGCGGCCACCGGGAGGCGAGCACCGGTACGCTGTTTTTT
>TRBJ2-3|TRBV9|few|.
CASSVTLDGWVDTQYF
TGTGCCAGCAGCGTTACCTTAGATGGCTGGGTAGATACGCAGTATTTT
>TRBJ2-3|TRBV12-3/TRBV12-4|.|TRBD2
CASSPGLAARGPETQYF
TGTGCCAGCAGTCCGGGACTAGCGGCCCGTGGCCCAGAGACGCAGTATTTT
>TRBJ2-7|TRBV7-9|.|.
CASSGPGVSTFMQYF
TGTGCCAGCAGCGGCCCGGGAGTTTCCACATTCATGCAGTACTTC
>TRBJ2-3|TRBV7-6|medium-sized|.
CASKQRANGDTQYF
TGTGCCAGCAAGCAGAGGGCCAATGGAGATACGCAGTATTTT
>TRBJ2-2|TRBV24-1|few|TRBD2
CATGRGRMVTGELFF
TGTGCCACCGGGAGGGGCAGGATGGTCACCGGGGAGCTGTTTTTT
>TRBJ2-3|TRBV7-6|.|.
CGGGSGGRDQDTQYF
TGTGGCGGGGGGTCAGGGGGCCGTGACCAAGATACCCAGTATTTC
>TRBJ2-5|TRBV7-2|few|.
CAGGLDAEAQYF
TGTGCCGGCGGCTTAGATGCGGAGGCCCAGTACTTC
>TRBJ2-6|TRBV6-1|few|TRBD1
CASRTYTGVVSGANVLTF
TGTGCCAGCAGGACCTACACAGGGGTGGTGTCTGGGGCCAACGTCCTGACTTTC